These 9 T cell receptor beta chains came from one sample sequenced in a study of monozygotic twins with inflammatory bowel disease. For each CDR3 protein, TCRdb gives one entry from its re-call of the 5' RACE reads, without DNA. The sample holds about 300,000 distinct CDR3 sequences. Specimen: blood. Receptors originate from a human donor with ulcerative colitis or Crohn's disease, or a healthy co-twin of an affected twin (not recorded which).

The chain has TRBV28 and TRBJ2-3; TCRdb's D call of TRBD1 is untestable without DNA. The CDR3 length is 13 residues. Germline V CDR1 and CDR2: MDHEN, SYDVKM. CDR3 sequence: CATMQGGPDTQYF.

V is TRBV5-4 and J is TRBJ2-3; the TCRdb call, TRBD2, lacks DNA for checking. The CDR3 sequence is 16 residues long. CDR1 is SGHNT and CDR2 is YYREEE in the germline V gene (reference sequence). This chain's CDR3 is CASSTDGRVGGDTQYF.

The chain's CDR3 is CASSLGGAKTYEQYF. The V call is TRBV12-3 or TRBV12-4, the J call TRBJ2-7; TCRdb gives TRBD1 as the D gene, but with no DNA this cannot be confirmed. The CDR3 is 15 amino acids.

The chain couples TRBV6-1 to TRBJ2-1; TCRdb lists TRBD1, though no DNA is available to test this call. Germline CDR1 is MNHNS and CDR2 is SASEGT. CDR3 length: 15 residues. The CDR3 loop is CASTQFEGISNEQFF.

The chain joins TRBV10-3 to TRBJ2-1; TCRdb's D gene call, TRBD2, goes unchecked for lack of DNA. The CDR3 runs to 15 residues. Germline CDR1 ENHRY, CDR2 SYGVKD. This chain's CDR3 is CATKGGSPTGDEQFF.

This chain links TRBV29-1 with TRBJ2-2; TCRdb outputs TRBD1, but without DNA this stays unchecked. This CDR3 has 13 residues. Germline-derived CDR1 and CDR2 are SQVTM and ANQGSEA. Here the CDR3 reads CSVDRGAAGELFF.

This chain uses TRBV7-2 with TRBJ2-3; with no DNA, the TCRdb D assignment of TRBD2 cannot be verified. Germline CDR1 SGHTA, CDR2 FQGNSA. The CDR3 runs 14 residues. CDR3: CASSPTSGGYTQYF.

The chain combines TRBV2 with TRBJ2-3; the D call from TCRdb, TRBD2, cannot be confirmed without DNA. Germline-derived CDR1 and CDR2 are SNHLY and FYNNEI. The CDR3 is 16 amino acids. The CDR3 reads CASRRLASASTDTQYF.

This rearrangement joins TRBV7-2 to TRBJ1-5; TCRdb calls TRBD1, which cannot be checked without DNA. CDR1 is SGHTA, CDR2 FQGNSA, per germline. The CDR3 runs to 16 residues. The CDR3: CASSWRTGEPYQPQHF. The full variable domain, completed using reference TRBV7-2 and TRBJ1-5, is GAGVSQSPSNKVTEKGKDVELRCDPISGHTALYWYRQSLGQGLEFLIYFQGNSAPDKSGLPSDRFSAERTGGSVSTLTIQRTQQEDSAVYLCASSWRTGEPYQPQHFGDGTRLSIL.